These 27 T cell receptor beta chains share one sample of origin, sequenced in a study of blood T cell repertoires in COVID-19. TCRdb's table, derived via immunoSEQ multiplex PCR, lists solely in-frame clones and lacks some. Of about 230,000 clones in the sample, under 90% were seen once. Material: peripheral blood. These receptors all come from a man aged 50-60 years with COVID-19, enrolled during active disease.

V is TRBV7-9 and J is TRBJ2-7; D uncertain. V was shortened by 5 bases and J by 2 bases, with 13 bases between the two germline ends. This CDR3 is built from 14 residues. CDR1 SEHNR and CDR2 FQNEAQ come from the germline V gene (reference sequence). For the CDR3, the DNA is TGTGCCAGCAGCCCCAGACACTCAACCTACGAGCAGTACTTC. This sequence encodes CASSPRHSTYEQYF.

CDR3 DNA: TGTGCCAGCAGCTCTCCGGGACAGGGAAAAGAGACCCAGTACTTC. It translates to CASSSPGQGKETQYF. The V and J genes are TRBV6-2 or TRBV6-3 and TRBJ2-5, with 9 positions matching TRBD1. Germline V CDR1 and CDR2: MNHEY, SVGEGT. The CDR3 spans 15 residues. The V gene end was trimmed by 6 bases and the J gene end by 3 bases; junction bases not matched to a gene: 8.

V is TRBV6-2 or TRBV6-3 and J is TRBJ1-2; D gene uncertain. The CDR3 is made up of 16 amino acids. The V end was cut by 6 bases, the J end by 6 bases, with 23 bases between. Per the germline V gene, CDR1 is MNHEY and CDR2 is SVGEGT. CDR3 sequence: CASSPGSTDGKNGYTF. CDR3 nucleotides: TGTGCCAGCAGCCCTGGGTCAACGGACGGGAAGAATGGCTACACCTTC.

This clone was seen more than once but under ten times. The chain recombines TRBV11-2 with TRBJ2-2; TRBD2 aligns across 14 bases. The CDR3 consists of 16 residues. Germline V lookup: CDR1 SGHAT, CDR2 FQNNGV. V lost 4 bases and J lost 4; bases outside the gene matches: 2. CDR3 coding DNA: TGTGCCAGCAGCTGGGGGACTAGCGGGGGCACCGGGGAGCTGTTTTTT. It yields the protein CASSWGTSGGTGELFF.

V is TRBV5-4 and J is TRBJ2-5; 7 bases map to TRBD1. The J call is doubtful: the DNA matches TRBJ2-7 better. This CDR3 spans 13 amino acids. Germline V gene sequence: CDR1 SGHNT, CDR2 YYREEE (reference sequence). This CDR3 reads CASSLDRAHEQYF. DNA for the CDR3: TGTGCCAGCAGCCTTGACAGGGCCCACGAGCAGTACTTC.

The chain recombines TRBV5-8 with TRBJ1-5; TRBD1 aligns across 8 bases. The J segment lost 4 bases and the V segment lost 4 bases, leaving 13 bases of the junction unmatched. The CDR3 consists of 17 residues. Germline CDR1 and CDR2: SGHTS and YDEGEE. The DNA for the CDR3 is TGTGCCAGCAGCCGTGAGGTCTCTGGACAGGGTAATCAGCCCCAGCATTTT. Its translation: CASSREVSGQGNQPQHF.

The chain recombines TRBV7-2 with TRBJ1-2, with D perhaps TRBD1 (6 bases). V shed 1 base and J shed 4 bases, with 16 bases lying between them. The CDR3 loop spans 16 amino acids. From germline, CDR1 is SGHTA and CDR2 FQGNSA. This CDR3 is CASSLDRSARGYGYTF. CDR3 in DNA: TGTGCCAGCAGCTTAGATAGGTCCGCCAGGGGCTATGGCTACACCTTC.

CDR3 DNA: TGTGCCAGCAGCCCGGGGGCTAGCGGGGGGTCGGAGACCCAGTACTTC. It codes for CASSPGASGGSETQYF. The chain combines TRBV11-2 with TRBJ2-5; 11 bases match TRBD2. This CDR3 has 16 amino acids. Germline V gene data show CDR1 as SGHAT and CDR2 as FQNNGV. The V segment lost 5 bases and the J segment 5 bases; nucleotides outside the gene matches: 10.

This clone showed up just a few times. The chain couples TRBV5-4 to TRBJ2-2; D possibly corresponds to TRBD1 (7 bases). Germline loops: CDR1 SGHNT, CDR2 YYREEE (reference sequence). The CDR3 covers 14 residues. Between the trimmed V and J ends, which lost 4 bases and 5 bases, there was a span of 12 bases. This chain's CDR3 is CASSPPGGTGELFF. The CDR3 DNA follows: TGTGCCAGCAGCCCCCCAGGGGGGACCGGGGAGCTGTTTTTT. Using reference TRBV5-4 and TRBJ2-2 for the parts outside the CDR3, the full variable domain is ETGVTQSPTHLIKTRGQQVTLRCSSQSGHNTVSWYQQALGQGPQFIFQYYREEENGRGNFPPRFSGLQFPNYSSELNVNALELDDSALYLCASSPPGGTGELFFGEGSRLTVL.

The CDR3 DNA reads as TGTGCCAGCAGTTTCGGCGGGGGGCCTCTAAATGAGCAGTTCTTC. The encoded protein is CASSFGGGPLNEQFF. J is TRBJ2-1 and V is TRBV28, with 8 bases matching TRBD2. With 3 bases clipped from V and 7 bases from J, the junction kept 8 bases outside the gene matches. Germline V gene lookup returns CDR1 MDHEN and CDR2 SYDVKM. This CDR3 is built from 15 residues.

As to this clone: Germline and junction disagree at one end, which may indicate a read error. The CDR3 DNA is TGTGCCAGTAGTATTAGCGTGCGGGACCCCTTGAGCTTC. Amino acids: CASSISVRDPLSF. This chain connects TRBV19 to TRBJ2-7; D perhaps matches TRBD2 (6 bases). This CDR3 has 13 residues. The germline V gene has CDR1 LNHDA and CDR2 SQIVND (reference sequence).

This chain joins TRBV7-9 and TRBJ2-7; D unresolved. V was clipped by 4 bases and J by 2 bases, with 9 bases between them. Germline CDR1 SEHNR, CDR2 FQNEAQ (reference sequence). The CDR3 consists of 13 residues. Here the CDR3 reads CASSSTSTYEQYF. CDR3 DNA: TGTGCCAGCAGCTCGACAAGTACCTACGAGCAGTACTTC.

This clone came up a few times. The chain uses TRBV9 and TRBJ1-1; 8 nucleotides align to TRBD1. Germline CDR1 SGDLS, CDR2 YYNGEE. The CDR3 extends over 16 amino acids. The V and J ends lost 4 bases and 0 bases, in that order; junction bases with no gene match: 8. The CDR3 is CASSSRQGPLNTEAFF. Written as DNA, the CDR3 is TGTGCCAGCAGCTCCAGACAGGGGCCCCTGAACACTGAAGCTTTCTTT. The complete variable domain, with remaining parts taken from reference TRBV9 and TRBJ1-1, reads DSGVTQTPKHLITATGQRVTLRCSPRSGDLSVYWYQQSLDQGLQFLIQYYNGEERAKGNILERFSAQQFPDLHSELNLSSLELGDSALYFCASSSRQGPLNTEAFFGQGTRLTVV.

J is TRBJ1-5 and V is TRBV7-8, with a tentative D call TRBD1 (6 bases). The V and J ends lost 3 bases and 0 bases respectively, with 30 bases between them. This CDR3 is 22 amino acids long. The germline gives CDR1 SGHVS, CDR2 FQNEAQ. The CDR3 reads CASSFWRRQAGWEADSNQPQHF. The DNA of the CDR3 is TGTGCCAGCAGCTTTTGGAGAAGACAGGCAGGGTGGGAAGCGGATAGCAATCAGCCCCAGCATTTT. The whole variable domain, remainder taken from reference TRBV7-8 and TRBJ1-5, is GAGVSQSPRYKVAKRGQDVALRCDPISGHVSLFWYQQALGQGPEFLTYFQNEAQLDKSGLPSDRFFAERPEGSVSTLKIQRTQQEDSAVYLCASSFWRRQAGWEADSNQPQHFGDGTRLSIL.

The rearrangement links TRBV19 to TRBJ2-5; TRBD2 is a possible D gene (6 bases). CDR1 and CDR2 from the germline V gene are LNHDA and SQIVND (reference sequence). The V and J ends lost 5 bases and 5 bases respectively, with 18 bases between them. This CDR3 has 15 residues. The CDR3 bases are TGTGCCAGTAGTGAGTCTGGGGGGAGCCGGGAGACCCAGTACTTC. It encodes CASSESGGSRETQYF.

This chain joins TRBV6-5 and TRBJ2-1; no reliable D call. V lost 7 bases, J lost 3 bases, and 7 bases lay in between. CDR3 size: 12 residues. Germline values: CDR1 MNHEY, CDR2 SVGAGI. The CDR3 region has the DNA TGTGCCAGCACAAACAGCTACAATGAGCAGTTCTTC. The encoded protein is CASTNSYNEQFF.

The chain employs TRBV11-2 and TRBJ1-3; D remains unclear. Per the germline V gene, CDR1 is SGHAT and CDR2 is FQNNGV. V dropped 2 bases and J dropped 2 bases, with 10 bases sitting between them. The CDR3 runs to 15 residues. The CDR3 spells CASSLTHGPGNTIYF. Here the CDR3 DNA reads TGTGCCAGCAGCTTAACCCATGGCCCTGGAAACACCATATATTTT. The whole variable domain, filled in from reference TRBV11-2 and TRBJ1-3, reads EAGVAQSPRYKIIEKRQSVAFWCNPISGHATLYWYQQILGQGPKLLIQFQNNGVVDDSQLPKDRFSAERLKGVDSTLKIQPAKLEDSAVYLCASSLTHGPGNTIYFGEGSWLTVV.

The chain carries TRBV5-4 and TRBJ1-2, with 7 bases fitting TRBD1. The CDR3 is 15 amino acids. The trim removed 3 bases at V and 6 bases at J, leaving 11 bases unmatched. Germline V lookup: CDR1 SGHNT, CDR2 YYREEE (reference sequence). This CDR3 reads CASSSTGARVHGYTF. DNA for the CDR3: TGTGCCAGCAGCTCCACAGGGGCAAGGGTACATGGCTACACCTTC.

The J gene is TRBJ1-6, the V gene TRBV18, with 10 nucleotides matching TRBD1. The germline V gene has CDR1 KGHSH and CDR2 LQKENI. With 6 bases clipped from V and 6 bases from J, the junction kept 11 bases outside the gene matches. The CDR3 spans 17 residues. The CDR3 DNA reads TGTGCCAGCTCCCAAACTTTGGGACAGGGGACTAATTCACCCCTCCACTTT. It yields the protein CASSQTLGQGTNSPLHF.

CDR3 coding DNA: TGTGCCAGCAGCTACGGACAGGCCGGCGGTGGAAACACCATATATTTT. Translated: CASSYGQAGGGNTIYF. The chain combines TRBV11-2 with TRBJ1-3; TRBD1 matches 7 bases. The CDR3 covers 16 residues. V lost 4 bases and J lost 3; bases outside the gene matches: 9. Per germline, CDR1 SGHAT and CDR2 FQNNGV.

Comments on this clone: Other DNA sequences of this sample code for an identical CDR3. The V call is TRBV9, the J call TRBJ1-2; D may be TRBD1 (6 bases). The CDR3 sequence is 16 residues long. Trimming took 0 bases from V and 8 from J, leaving 20 bases between them. Germline CDR1 is SGDLS and CDR2 is YYNGEE. The CDR3 sequence is CASSVAAQGTPTGYTF. CDR3 bases: TGTGCCAGCAGCGTAGCGGCACAGGGAACCCCTACGGGCTACACCTTC. Filled out from reference TRBV9 and TRBJ1-2, the complete variable domain reads DSGVTQTPKHLITATGQRVTLRCSPRSGDLSVYWYQQSLDQGLQFLIQYYNGEERAKGNILERFSAQQFPDLHSELNLSSLELGDSALYFCASSVAAQGTPTGYTFGSGTRLTVV.

This clone came up once. The rearrangement joins TRBV14 to TRBJ1-6; no firm D call. V was pared by 1 base and J by 1 base, with 8 bases between. In germline, CDR1 is SGHDN, CDR2 FVKESK. The CDR3 runs 16 residues. CDR3 DNA sequence: TGTGCCAGCAGCCAAGGGGAGGTTTCCTATAATTCACCCCTCCACTTT. Translated: CASSQGEVSYNSPLHF.

This clone has just one count. The J gene is TRBJ2-7, the V gene TRBV10-3, with TRBD1 matching over 10 bases. Trimming took 2 bases from V and 4 from J; bases not matched to a gene: 5. Germline assignment: CDR1 ENHRY and CDR2 SYGVKD. The CDR3 spans 15 residues. The CDR3: CAISEDRGRAYEQYF. The CDR3, as DNA: TGTGCCATCAGTGAGGACAGGGGGCGGGCGTACGAGCAGTACTTC.

J is TRBJ2-3 and V is TRBV7-2; D might be TRBD2 (5 bases). This CDR3 region has 14 residues. CDR1 is SGHTA and CDR2 is FQGNSA in the germline V gene. Trimming pared 0 bases from V and 4 bases from J, leaving 8 bases between. The CDR3 protein is CASSLAAGPDTQYF. The CDR3 DNA sequence: TGTGCCAGCAGCTTAGCTGCGGGCCCAGATACGCAGTATTTT. Full variable domain (outside the CDR3, taken from reference TRBV7-2 and TRBJ2-3): GAGVSQSPSNKVTEKGKDVELRCDPISGHTALYWYRQSLGQGLEFLIYFQGNSAPDKSGLPSDRFSAERTGGSVSTLTIQRTQQEDSAVYLCASSLAAGPDTQYFGPGTRLTVL.

The V and J genes are TRBV2 and TRBJ2-2; 7 positions match TRBD1. Per germline, CDR1 SNHLY and CDR2 FYNNEI. Losses at the gene ends were 4 bases for V and 0 bases for J; bases not matched to a gene: 2. The CDR3 extends over 15 amino acids. The CDR3, as DNA: TGTGCCAGCAGTGGCCAGGGGGCGAACACCGGGGAGCTGTTTTTT. It translates to CASSGQGANTGELFF.

The chain couples TRBV5-1 to TRBJ2-1; D unresolved. CDR1 is SGHRS and CDR2 is YFSETQ in the germline V gene. V lost 0 bases and J 5 bases, leaving 6 bases between the germline ends. The length of the CDR3 is 13 residues. CDR3 in DNA: TGCGCCAGCAGCTTGGGACTTGACAATGAGCAGTTCTTC. The encoded protein is CASSLGLDNEQFF.

The chain employs TRBV18 and TRBJ1-2; TRBD1 might be the D (5 bases). V lost 2 bases, J lost 4 bases, and 11 bases lay in between. Germline V lookup: CDR1 KGHSH, CDR2 LQKENI. This CDR3 comprises 14 residues. CDR3 protein: CASSPEDKSYGYTF. CDR3 in DNA: TGTGCCAGCTCACCAGAGGACAAATCCTATGGCTACACCTTC.